A selection of T cell receptor beta chains follows, all from one sample in a study of cytomegalovirus exposure and HLA in healthy donors. The method was immunoSEQ multiplex PCR; TCRdb's version includes in-frame clones alone and lacks a portion of them. The profile covers under 200,000 clones, with around 90% appearing a single time and about 1.1% taken by the ten largest. What was sequenced was PBMCs. These receptors all come from a boy aged 2 to 9 in good health and CMV-seronegative. Both conserved end residues are trimmed from each CDR3.

j_call v_call cdr3_length cdr3_aa
TRBJ2-5 TRBV2 13 ASTRASGTTGEQY
TRBJ2-3 TRBV7-9 14 ASSARDSYVADTQY
TRBJ2-3 TRBV30 11 AWRQLGADTQY
TRBJ1-6 TRBV9 13 ASSGYGTADSPLH
TRBJ2-1 TRBV10-1 19 ASSGNSRLEHRYRYDNEQF
TRBJ1-1 TRBV2 10 ASSAWNTEAF
TRBJ1-3 TRBV2 14 ASSLTPPSSGNTIY
TRBJ2-7 TRBV6-5 14 ASSYPPLARAYEQY
TRBJ1-5 TRBV6-1 10 ASSLIRQPQH
TRBJ1-1 TRBV5-4 12 ASSYFGRDTEAF
TRBJ1-6 TRBV7-9 13 ASSSTGGSDSPLH
TRBJ1-1 TRBV18 14 ASSPPEAGLNTEAF
TRBJ1-5 TRBV7-9 17 ASSPGTGLALPGNQPQH
TRBJ2-1 TRBV4-2 15 ASSQSGLAGGYNEQF
TRBJ2-1 TRBV5-5 17 ASSAKLAGSSSSYNEQF
TRBJ1-2 TRBV29-1 12 SVEIRDRGQGYT